Shown below are 30 T cell receptor beta chains from a single sample sequenced in a study of blood T cell repertoires in COVID-19. Assay: immunoSEQ multiplex PCR; the TCRdb copy retains only in-frame clones and omits some. This table has about 49,000 clones, around 87% appearing once. The source material was peripheral blood. These receptor sequences come from a woman aged 80 or over with COVID-19, enrolled during active disease.

The chain links TRBV5-1 to TRBJ2-7; possibly TRBD2 for D (5 bases). Between the trimmed V and J ends, which lost 3 bases and 4 bases, there was a span of 20 bases. This CDR3 is 16 amino acids long. CDR1 SGHRS and CDR2 YFSETQ come from the germline V gene. CDR3 nucleotides: TGCGCCAGCAGCTCCTACAACCGGGAAAAAGATTACGAGCAGTACTTC. It yields the protein CASSSYNREKDYEQYF.

The chain carries TRBV27 and TRBJ2-5, with 12 bases matching TRBD1. Trimming removed 5 bases from V and 5 bases from J; junction bases left unmatched: 6. This CDR3 region has 15 residues. Germline CDR1 reads MNHEY; CDR2 reads SMNVEV (reference sequence). CDR3 amino acids: CASSPGTGGRETQYF. The CDR3 region has the DNA TGTGCCAGCAGTCCAGGGACAGGGGGCAGGGAGACCCAGTACTTC.

This chain connects TRBV24-1 to TRBJ2-3, with 13 bases that match TRBD2. The V and J ends lost 4 bases and 1 base, in that order; junction bases with no gene match: 7. Germline V gene sequence: CDR1 KGHDR, CDR2 SFDVKD. The CDR3 extends over 18 amino acids. The CDR3 bases are TGTGCCACCAGTGACCCGAGAGGACTAGCGGGGGGCACAGATACGCAGTATTTT. Amino acids: CATSDPRGLAGGTDTQYF.

The CDR3 region is CASSQAIPNEKLFF. CDR3 sequence (DNA): TGCGCCAGCAGCCAGGCAATCCCTAATGAAAAACTGTTTTTT. The rearrangement uses TRBV5-1 and TRBJ1-4; D is uncertain. Germline V gene data show CDR1 as SGHRS and CDR2 as YFSETQ. V dropped 4 bases and J dropped 3 bases, with 10 bases sitting between them. The CDR3 has 14 amino acids.

The chain couples TRBV6-2 or TRBV6-3 to TRBJ1-4; D unresolved. Trimming left V 2 bases short and J 4 bases short, with 11 bases between. CDR1 and CDR2 from the germline V gene are MNHEY and SVGEGT. The CDR3 extends over 15 amino acids. CDR3 DNA: TGTGCCAGCAGTTACGAAGGGAGGTATAATGAAAAACTGTTTTTT. Translation: CASSYEGRYNEKLFF.

The chain couples TRBV7-2 to TRBJ2-5; TRBD2 agrees at 9 bases. Germline V CDR1 and CDR2: SGHTA, FQGNSA. This CDR3 is built from 17 residues. V trimming: 5 bases; J trimming: 5 bases; junction bases outside the gene matches: 15. The CDR3 region is CASSKWPSGDAGETQYF. The CDR3 DNA reads as TGTGCCAGCAGCAAATGGCCTAGCGGGGACGCCGGGGAGACCCAGTACTTC.

In its sample, this clone was seen once. The chain is built from TRBV4-1 and TRBJ2-3; no reliable D call. CDR3 size: 14 residues. The V end lost 0 bases, the J end lost 5 bases, and 9 bases lay between the germline ends. From germline, CDR1 is MGHRA and CDR2 YSYEKL. In DNA form, the CDR3 reads TGCGCCAGCAGCCAAGATCAGGTTGGAGATACGCAGTATTTT. As protein: CASSQDQVGDTQYF.

This rearrangement joins TRBV7-9 to TRBJ2-3, with D possibly matching TRBD1 (6 bases). The CDR3 consists of 14 residues. Germline V gene data show CDR1 as SEHNR and CDR2 as FQNEAQ (reference sequence). V lost 5 bases, J lost 6 bases, and 15 bases lay in between. The chain's CDR3 is CASSPDRFGDTQYF. CDR3 nucleotides: TGTGCCAGCAGCCCCGACAGGTTCGGGGATACGCAGTATTTT.

The rearrangement uses TRBV28 and TRBJ1-1; a weak D match, TRBD1 (6 bases). Germline V gene sequence: CDR1 MDHEN, CDR2 SYDVKM. The CDR3 loop spans 17 amino acids. The V and J ends lost 2 bases and 0 bases respectively, with 16 bases between them. CDR3 in amino acids: CASSLVWGQTLNTEAFF. The CDR3 nucleotides are TGTGCCAGCAGTTTAGTCTGGGGGCAGACCTTGAACACTGAAGCTTTCTTT.

The chain joins TRBV28 to TRBJ2-4; a weak D match, TRBD2 (7 bases). V was trimmed by 5 bases and J by 0 bases, leaving 14 bases between them. From germline, CDR1 is MDHEN and CDR2 SYDVKM. This CDR3 spans 16 amino acids. Here the CDR3 DNA reads TGTGCCAGCAGTCAGCCGGGGGGCTTAGCCAAAAACATTCAGTACTTC. Protein sequence: CASSQPGGLAKNIQYF.

This chain joins TRBV29-1 and TRBJ1-1; TRBD1 matches at 7 bases. Germline V CDR1 and CDR2: SQVTM, ANQGSEA. V lost 7 bases, J lost 0 bases, and 5 bases stayed unmatched. This CDR3 contains 13 residues. The CDR3 nucleotides are TGCAGCGGTATCGGACAGGTGAACACTGAAGCTTTCTTT. It yields the protein CSGIGQVNTEAFF.

This chain uses TRBV30 with TRBJ1-1; no clear D. The germline V gene encodes CDR1 GTSNPN and CDR2 SVGIG (reference sequence). V was shortened by 1 base and J by 0 bases, with 6 bases between the two germline ends. This CDR3 region has 13 residues. In DNA form, the CDR3 reads TGTGCCTGGAGTGGGCACCTGAACACTGAAGCTTTCTTT. Protein sequence: CAWSGHLNTEAFF.

The rearrangement joins TRBV5-1 to TRBJ1-1, with 7 bases fitting TRBD1. This CDR3 is built from 15 residues. With 2 bases clipped from V and 1 base from J, the junction kept 5 bases outside the gene matches. Germline V CDR1 and CDR2: SGHRS, YFSETQ. This CDR3 is CASSFVRQGNTEAFF. The CDR3 nucleotides read TGCGCCAGCAGCTTCGTCCGACAGGGGAACACTGAAGCTTTCTTT.

This rearrangement joins TRBV18 to TRBJ2-1; the D gene is possibly TRBD2 (6 bases). Germline CDR1 and CDR2: KGHSH and LQKENI. Trimming pared 8 bases from V and 6 bases from J, leaving 17 bases between. The CDR3 consists of 14 residues. The CDR3 region has the DNA TGTGCCAGCCTTGGGTCGTACGGGGGCAATGAGCAGTTCTTC. Translated: CASLGSYGGNEQFF.

CDR3 in amino acids: CASSLARGNTEAFF. The CDR3 coding sequence is TGCGCCAGCAGCTTGGCCAGGGGAAACACTGAAGCTTTCTTT. The rearrangement joins TRBV5-1 to TRBJ1-1, with D tentatively TRBD1 (6 bases). V lost 0 bases and J lost 2, with 8 bases in between. From germline, CDR1 is SGHRS and CDR2 YFSETQ. The CDR3 is 14 amino acids.

This chain links TRBV7-2 with TRBJ2-5, with TRBD1 matching 8 bases. Trimming at V came to 11 bases and at J to 4 bases, leaving 9 bases not matched to a gene. CDR1 and CDR2 (germline): SGHTA, FQGNSA. There are 13 residues in the CDR3. In DNA, the CDR3 is TGTGCCGGCCGGCAGGGGGCATTAGAGACCCAGTACTTC. Its protein product is CAGRQGALETQYF.

The rearrangement links TRBV7-9 to TRBJ2-1, with TRBD1 matching over 8 bases. This CDR3 spans 16 amino acids. Per germline, CDR1 SEHNR and CDR2 FQNEAQ (reference sequence). The J segment lost 8 bases and the V segment lost 5 bases, leaving 14 bases of the junction unmatched. The CDR3 here is CASSGRQGIKGHEQFF. For the CDR3, the DNA is TGTGCCAGCAGCGGCCGACAGGGGATCAAGGGCCATGAGCAGTTCTTC.

CDR3 sequence (DNA): TGTGCCACCAGTGAGGCTAGCGGGAGGATAACCGGGGAGCTGTTTTTT. It is translated as CATSEASGRITGELFF. The chain combines TRBV24-1 with TRBJ2-2, with 11 bases that match TRBD2. Germline V CDR1 and CDR2: KGHDR, SFDVKD. V shed 4 bases and J 5 bases; nucleotides not matched to a gene: 5. The CDR3 runs to 16 residues.

This sequence joins TRBV29-1 and TRBJ2-7, with 7 bases fitting TRBD1. Per the germline V gene, CDR1 is SQVTM and CDR2 is ANQGSEA. The junction had 9 bases not matched to a gene; V was cut back by 4 bases and J by 6 bases. The CDR3 is 13 residues long. CDR3 region: CSVGRQGVSEQYF. In nucleotides, the CDR3 is TGCAGCGTTGGGAGACAGGGCGTGAGCGAGCAGTACTTC.

The chain joins TRBV11-3 to TRBJ2-5, with 8 bases that match TRBD1. Per germline, CDR1 SGHNT and CDR2 YENEEA. The CDR3 consists of 14 residues. V lost 5 bases, J lost 5 bases, and 7 bases stayed unmatched. The CDR3 region is CASSHGQGRETQYF. The CDR3 DNA is TGTGCCAGCAGCCATGGACAGGGACGCGAGACCCAGTACTTC.

V usage is TRBV14 and J usage is TRBJ2-7; TRBD1 is a possible D gene (5 bases). The CDR3 covers 13 residues. The V end lost 6 bases, the J end lost 4 bases, and 13 bases lay between the germline ends. Germline V CDR1 and CDR2: SGHDN, FVKESK. The CDR3 is CASRKAGPYEQYF. As DNA, the CDR3 is TGTGCCAGCAGAAAGGCAGGGCCGTACGAGCAGTACTTC.

The chain combines TRBV6-5 with TRBJ1-2; a weak D match, TRBD1 (5 bases). The CDR3 extends over 13 amino acids. Germline CDR1 reads MNHEY; CDR2 reads SVGAGI. V shed 10 bases and J shed 8 bases, with 20 bases lying between them. The DNA of the CDR3 is TGTGCCACCACGCGGAGCAGGACAAGGGGCTACACCTTC. It is translated as CATTRSRTRGYTF.

This clone has just one count. This chain joins TRBV6-6 and TRBJ2-2, with D possibly matching TRBD2 (6 bases). The CDR3 length is 14 residues. CDR1 and CDR2 from the germline V gene are MNHNY and SVGAGI (reference sequence). The V and J ends lost 8 bases and 6 bases respectively, with 16 bases between them. This chain's CDR3 is CASSPGGLAGELFF. CDR3 nucleotide sequence: TGTGCCAGCTCCCCTGGGGGGTTGGCCGGGGAGCTGTTTTTT.

This clone was recorded once. V and J are TRBV6-6 and TRBJ1-1, with D perhaps matching TRBD1 (5 bases). Per germline, CDR1 MNHNY and CDR2 SVGAGI (reference sequence). Trimming stripped 3 bases from V and 11 bases from J, with 13 bases between. The CDR3 is 12 amino acids. CDR3 sequence: CASSYPRDGAFF. The CDR3 nucleotides are TGTGCCAGCAGTTATCCCAGGGATGGCGCTTTCTTT.

The chain couples TRBV28 to TRBJ2-7, with unresolved D. Trimming shortened V by 3 bases and J by 0 bases, and 9 bases separated the two germline ends. Germline CDR1 and CDR2: MDHEN and SYDVKM. The CDR3 sequence is 14 residues long. The CDR3 loop is CASSFLQFSYEQYF. CDR3 DNA sequence: TGTGCCAGCAGTTTTCTACAGTTCTCCTACGAGCAGTACTTC.

V is TRBV6-5 and J is TRBJ1-1; perhaps TRBD1 as D (5 bases). Germline V CDR1 and CDR2: MNHEY, SVGAGI. The CDR3 totals 14 residues. V lost 10 bases and J lost 4, with 19 bases in between. The CDR3 coding sequence is TGTGCCACTCAAAGGCAGGGTCCAGGCACTGAAGCTTTCTTT. Its translation is CATQRQGPGTEAFF.

V is TRBV18 and J is TRBJ2-2; D remains ambiguous. The CDR3 is made up of 15 amino acids. Trimming cost V 4 bases and J 0 bases, with 9 bases left between them. Germline V gene lookup returns CDR1 KGHSH and CDR2 LQKENI. DNA of the CDR3: TGTGCCAGCTCACATCTAGACCCGAACACCGGGGAGCTGTTTTTT. Its protein product is CASSHLDPNTGELFF.

V and J are TRBV11-2 and TRBJ2-1; the D gene is possibly TRBD2 (5 bases). The CDR3 loop spans 19 amino acids. Germline V CDR1 and CDR2: SGHAT, FQNNGV. V was clipped by 4 bases and J by 4 bases, with 26 bases between them. The CDR3 sequence: CASSSPLGGRNRQYNEQFF. The CDR3, as DNA: TGTGCCAGCAGCTCACCCCTTGGAGGCCGCAATAGGCAGTACAATGAGCAGTTCTTC. The whole variable domain, remainder taken from reference TRBV11-2 and TRBJ2-1, is EAGVAQSPRYKIIEKRQSVAFWCNPISGHATLYWYQQILGQGPKLLIQFQNNGVVDDSQLPKDRFSAERLKGVDSTLKIQPAKLEDSAVYLCASSSPLGGRNRQYNEQFFGPGTRLTVL.

The rearrangement links TRBV4-1 to TRBJ2-7, with TRBD2 matching over 14 bases. Trimming took 3 bases from V and 5 from J; bases not matched to a gene: 3. Germline V CDR1 and CDR2: MGHRA, YSYEKL. The CDR3 length is 15 residues. The CDR3 region has the DNA TGCGCCAGCAGCCAGGGACTAGCGGGAGCAAACGAGCAGTACTTC. Translating gives CASSQGLAGANEQYF.

The chain combines TRBV4-1 with TRBJ1-2; a possible D gene is TRBD1 (6 bases). The CDR3 contains 15 residues. From germline, CDR1 is MGHRA and CDR2 YSYEKL. Trimming took off 0 bases at V and 4 bases at J, with 12 bases between the two ends. The CDR3 loop reads CASSQEQGYGYGYTF. The CDR3 coding sequence is TGCGCCAGCAGCCAAGAGCAGGGGTACGGCTATGGCTACACCTTC.